This T cell receptor beta chain was captured by sequencing in a study of monozygotic twins with inflammatory bowel disease. UMIs were attached via template switching, each with a 6-nucleotide sample barcode. TCRalpha and TCRbeta cDNA was put through two nested PCRs of roughly 15 and 9 cycles. TCRdb reanalyzed the 5' RACE reads and collapses them to one entry per CDR3 protein, without DNA. Its table lists 420,000 or so distinct CDR3 sequences. Whole blood without T cell sorting served as the source of isolated total RNA. From germline, CDR1 is SEHNR and CDR2 FQNEAQ (reference sequence). The CDR3 runs 16 residues.

This chain links TRBV7-9 with TRBJ2-1. Sequencing used blood. This clonotype originated in a human donor with ulcerative colitis or Crohn's disease, or a healthy co-twin of an affected twin (not recorded which). The CDR3 spells CASSLGRGISYNEQFF.